Listed here are 3 T cell receptor beta chains from one sample, sequenced in a study of cytomegalovirus exposure and HLA in healthy donors. PCR involved 60 Vbeta and 13 Jbeta primers. Profiling relied on immunoSEQ multiplex PCR, and the TCRdb table lists in-frame clones only, not all of them. The sample has some 150,000 clones, 65% to 85% seen once. Sequencing was performed on PBMCs. Receptors were obtained from a man aged 50 to 59 in good health and CMV-seronegative.

Remarks on this clone: The sample carries other DNA sequences with the same CDR3. V is TRBV11-1 and J is TRBJ1-2; unclear D gene. Germline values: CDR1 SGHAT, CDR2 FQDESV (reference sequence). The CDR3 consists of 14 residues. V was shortened by 2 bases and J by 7 bases, with 14 bases between the two germline ends. CDR3 region: CASSLSGSEGGYTF. The CDR3 DNA is TGTGCCAGCAGCTTATCAGGCTCGGAGGGTGGCTACACCTTC.

The chain uses TRBV2 and TRBJ2-6; 11 bases are a match to TRBD1. V trimming: 8 bases; J trimming: 0 bases; junction bases outside the gene matches: 3. CDR3 length equals 16 residues. The germline gives CDR1 SNHLY, CDR2 FYNNEI. CDR3 residues: CASRTGGDSGANVLTF. CDR3 DNA sequence: TGTGCCAGCCGGACAGGGGGCGACTCTGGGGCCAACGTCCTGACTTTC.

This sequence joins TRBV6-6 and TRBJ1-4; D gene uncertain. CDR3 size: 15 residues. The V end lost 4 bases, the J end lost 4 bases, and 13 bases lay between the germline ends. CDR1 is MNHNY and CDR2 is SVGAGI in the germline V gene (reference sequence). The CDR3 DNA reads TGTGCCAGCAGTTCCAGAACACAACGTAATGAAAAACTGTTTTTT. It yields the protein CASSSRTQRNEKLFF.